This T cell receptor (beta chain) was sequenced for a study of PD-L1 blockade in urothelial cancer. Study-level information: Of roughly 30 patients, some 24 were males with bladder-origin urothelial cancer.

Repertoires were generated with immunoSEQ multiplex PCR, while TCRdb's copy carries only in-frame clones and drops some. The table includes fewer than 75,000 clones, 90% detected once. Time point meaning: pretreatment peripheral blood. Per germline, CDR1 SGHTA and CDR2 FQGNSA. The CDR3 is made up of 18 amino acids. V lost 5 bases and J lost 0; bases outside the gene matches: 9. The source is a man between 65 and 79 years old with urothelial cancer. This sequence joins TRBV7-2 and TRBJ2-1; TRBD2 matches at 11 bases. The sample in question was PBMCs, obtained around atezolizumab (anti-PD-L1) treatment. This chain's CDR3 is CASSQMTSGKFSYNEQFF. In DNA form, the CDR3 reads TGTGCCAGCAGCCAAATGACTAGCGGGAAATTCTCCTACAATGAGCAGTTCTTC.